The present entry profiles one TCR beta chain with its context. On average, the one heparinised blood draw given by each donor was around 110 mL. The CDR3 runs 17 residues. Germline CDR1 reads SGHDT; CDR2 reads YYEEEE. V gave up 5 bases and J gave up 4 bases; unmatched junction bases: 9. Reverse transcribing all isolated RNA meant expressed TCRB transcripts were sequenced. Profiled with immunoSEQ multiplex PCR; TCRdb holds only in-frame clones, not every one. The sample contains roughly 380,000 clones, around 19% of which appear only once. The source of the sample is a study of beta chain features in type 1 diabetes.

The rearrangement links TRBV5-6 to TRBJ2-1; 13 bases align to TRBD2. Material: naive CD4+ T cells from blood. The clonotype comes from a woman aged 18-29 years in good health. CDR3: CASSRTSGGTYYNEQFF. DNA of the CDR3: TGTGCCAGCAGTCGGACTAGCGGGGGAACTTATTACAATGAGCAGTTCTTC.